A single sample is the source of the 8 T cell receptor beta chains below, sequenced in a study of vaccination and CD4 T cells after COVID-19 (dated by TCRdb to about 2022). Explained via the paper, the treatment or condition label denotes: roughly 11-day PBMC culture with coronavirus spike peptide pools or control peptides (ViraFEST assay). CD4+ T cells from unexposed donors were collected before the COVID-19 pandemic (2011-2018). Library method: PCR. TCRdb records Illumina iSeq 100 as the sequencer. DNA from cultured CD4+ T cells underwent TCR sequencing with the Oncomine TCR Beta short-read assay at the Johns Hopkins FTIC core. The public reads were reanalyzed by TCRdb: fastp trimming at Q25, MiXCR alignment, in-frame beta chains only. Rows merge per CDR3 protein into single entries with the most common DNA and genes. This sample comprises 7,500 to 8,000 distinct CDR3 sequences, 56% of them detected only once. The top ten clonotypes cover around 12% of the sample.

For these TCRs, the target antigens are not known. Sequenced input: CD4+ T cells from blood, cultured in vitro. These receptors were obtained from a human donor in good health.

Concerning this clonotype itself: A much larger clone lies one base from this, so it may be a read error. The V call is TRBV6-2 or TRBV6-3, the J call TRBJ1-5; no definite D call. The CDR3 contains 13 residues. V was shortened by 7 bases and J by 3 bases, with 10 bases between the two germline ends. Germline V gives CDR1 MNHEY, CDR2 SVGEGT. In nucleotides, the CDR3 is TGTGCCAGCATATCGAAGCCCAATCAGCCCCAGCATTTT. Its protein is CASISKPNQPQHF.

V is TRBV20-1 and J is TRBJ2-7, with a tentative D call TRBD1 (6 bases). Germline loops: CDR1 DFQATT, CDR2 SNEGSKA (reference sequence). The ends were cut back, 2 bases at V and 0 bases at J, with 11 bases in the middle. This CDR3 comprises 14 residues. Written as DNA, the CDR3 is TGCAGTGCTAGACTTCAAGGGGGCTCCTACGAGCAGTACTTC. Residues: CSARLQGGSYEQYF.

The chain is built from TRBV9 and TRBJ2-1; 10 nucleotides align to TRBD2. J was trimmed by 9 bases and V by 0 bases; bases with no gene match: 6. Germline loops: CDR1 SGDLS, CDR2 YYNGEE. The CDR3 has 15 residues. CDR3 coding DNA: TGTGCCAGCAGCGTAGAAGCGGGAGGGCTTGGTGAGCAGTTCTTC. This sequence encodes CASSVEAGGLGEQFF.

V gene TRBV20-1 combines with J gene TRBJ2-3, with D tentatively TRBD1 or TRBD2 (5 bases each). Trimming shortened V by 5 bases and J by 5 bases, and 20 bases separated the two germline ends. The CDR3 has 15 residues. CDR1 is DFQATT and CDR2 is SNEGSKA in the germline V gene (reference sequence). The CDR3 nucleotides are TGCAGTGCTGGGCCTTGGGGTGAGGGGATAGATACGCAGTATTTT. This translates into CSAGPWGEGIDTQYF.

This chain connects TRBV28 to TRBJ1-2, with D tentatively TRBD1 (6 bases). Per the germline V gene, CDR1 is MDHEN and CDR2 is SYDVKM. V lost 8 bases and J 7 bases, leaving 11 bases between the germline ends. The CDR3 spans 11 residues. CDR3 protein: CASGYRAGYTF. The DNA of the CDR3 is TGTGCCAGCGGATACAGGGCTGGCTACACCTTC.

The gene calls are TRBV6-5 and TRBJ1-1, with TRBD1 as a possible D gene (6 bases). Trimming left V 3 bases short and J 5 bases short, with 16 bases between. Germline V gene lookup returns CDR1 MNHEY and CDR2 SVGAGI. CDR3 length equals 15 residues. DNA of the CDR3: TGTGCCAGCAGTTATACCTCAGGGGCGGGAACTGAAGCTTTCTTT. It is translated as CASSYTSGAGTEAFF.

A few counts support this clonotype. The chain carries TRBV6-1 and TRBJ2-5; 10 bases are shared with TRBD1. This CDR3 is 13 amino acids long. V was pared by 5 bases and J by 6 bases, with 3 bases of the junction left unmatched. Germline assignment: CDR1 MNHNS and CDR2 SASEGT. The CDR3 DNA sequence: TGTGCCAGCAGTCCGGGACAGGGGCAGACCCAGTACTTC. Its protein product is CASSPGQGQTQYF.

The genes are TRBV7-8 and TRBJ2-1, with TRBD2 matching over 10 bases. Germline V gene lookup returns CDR1 SGHVS and CDR2 FQNEAQ. The V segment lost 4 bases and the J segment 0 bases; nucleotides outside the gene matches: 3. The CDR3 totals 16 residues. The DNA of the CDR3 is TGTGCCAGCAGCTCCCTAGCGGGAGACTCCTACAATGAGCAGTTCTTC. Translated, it gives CASSSLAGDSYNEQFF.